One and the same sample provided the 15 T cell receptor beta chains below, sequenced in a study of blood T cell repertoires in COVID-19. Only in-frame clones appear in the TCRdb table, and some are missing; sequencing was by immunoSEQ multiplex PCR. Of more than 200,000 clones in the sample, less than 85% were seen once. Specimen: PBMCs or T cells enriched from blood (not recorded which). These TCRs come from a man aged 60 to 75 who had recovered from COVID-19.

This clone was recorded a few times. In DNA form, the CDR3 reads TGTGCTAGTGGTAACCTGGGGGGATCAGATACGCAGTATTTT. Encoded protein: CASGNLGGSDTQYF. The genes are TRBV12-5 and TRBJ2-3; the D gene is possibly TRBD2 (6 bases). This CDR3 region has 14 residues. Germline loops: CDR1 LGHNT, CDR2 FRNRAP. Trimming stripped 5 bases from V and 4 bases from J, with 13 bases between. Full variable domain (outside the CDR3, taken from reference TRBV12-5 and TRBJ2-3): DARVTQTPRHKVTEMGQEVTMRCQPILGHNTVFWYRQTMMQGLELLAYFRNRAPLDDSGMPKDRFSAEMPDATLATLKIQPSEPRDSAVYFCASGNLGGSDTQYFGPGTRLTVL.

The chain links TRBV6-5 to TRBJ1-3, with D possibly TRBD1 on 5 matching bases. The CDR3 runs 15 residues. The germline V gene has CDR1 MNHEY and CDR2 SVGAGI. The V and J ends lost 0 bases and 2 bases respectively, with 8 bases between them. The CDR3 nucleotides are TGTGCCAGCAGTTACTCCGCGGGGGCTGGAAACACCATATATTTT. It translates to CASSYSAGAGNTIYF.

This chain links TRBV6-5 with TRBJ1-1; 9 positions agree with TRBD1. The length of the CDR3 is 15 residues. V lost 0 bases, J lost 3 bases, and 2 bases stayed unmatched. CDR1 and CDR2 from the germline V gene are MNHEY and SVGAGI. In nucleotides, the CDR3 is TGTGCCAGCAGTTACTCTCGACAGGGGGACACTGAAGCTTTCTTT. This gives the protein CASSYSRQGDTEAFF.

In this sample, this clone turned up a few times. The CDR3 sequence: CASSIKQGSEAFF. The CDR3 nucleotides read TGTGCCAGTAGTATAAAACAGGGCTCTGAAGCTTTCTTT. V and J are TRBV19 and TRBJ1-1; weak D call: TRBD1 (6 bases). V was clipped by 2 bases and J by 6 bases, with 10 bases between them. Looked up from germline, CDR1 is LNHDA and CDR2 is SQIVND (reference sequence). The CDR3 loop spans 13 amino acids.

This chain connects TRBV5-1 to TRBJ2-7, with 10 bases matching TRBD1. V trimming: 1 base; J trimming: 3 bases; junction bases outside the gene matches: 1. Germline V CDR1 and CDR2: SGHRS, YFSETQ. The CDR3 is made up of 14 amino acids. Written as DNA, the CDR3 is TGCGCCAGCAGCTTGTGGGACAGGGGCTACGAGCAGTACTTC. Protein: CASSLWDRGYEQYF.

CDR3 sequence (DNA): TGTGCCAGCAGCTTGTCCGGGACAGGGCTTGCCGGGGAGCTGTTTTTT. Its protein product is CASSLSGTGLAGELFF. The chain has TRBV5-6 and TRBJ2-2; 9 bases line up with TRBD1. CDR3 length: 16 amino acids. Per germline, CDR1 SGHDT and CDR2 YYEEEE. Losses at the gene ends were 1 base for V and 6 bases for J; bases not matched to a gene: 7.

The chain links TRBV5-1 to TRBJ2-3; 7 positions match TRBD2. Losses at the gene ends were 3 bases for V and 5 bases for J; bases not matched to a gene: 9. The CDR3 length is 15 residues. CDR1 and CDR2 (germline): SGHRS, YFSETQ. The CDR3 loop is CASSSPGLGEDTQYF. The CDR3 DNA reads as TGCGCCAGCAGCTCCCCCGGACTAGGAGAAGATACGCAGTATTTT.

The chain has TRBV19 and TRBJ1-1; TRBD1 is a possible D gene (6 bases). With 6 bases removed from V and 2 bases from J, the gap between germline ends came to 13 bases. The CDR3 runs to 14 residues. Germline V gives CDR1 LNHDA, CDR2 SQIVND (reference sequence). The CDR3 spells CASRAGGLNTEAFF. The CDR3 region has the DNA TGTGCCAGTAGGGCGGGGGGCCTTAACACTGAAGCTTTCTTT.

This clone was observed a handful of times. The chain links TRBV10-2 to TRBJ2-7; 7 positions match TRBD1. The CDR3 length is 15 residues. CDR1 and CDR2 (germline): WSHSY, SAAADI. With V trimmed by 3 bases and J by 4 bases, 9 bases remained unmatched. In nucleotides, the CDR3 is TGCGCCAGCAGTGAAGTCGGACAGGTCACTTACGAGCAGTACTTC. It is translated as CASSEVGQVTYEQYF.

The chain carries TRBV29-1 and TRBJ1-1, with 8 bases that match TRBD1. With V trimmed by 6 bases and J by 10 bases, 4 bases remained unmatched. Germline V gives CDR1 SQVTM, CDR2 ANQGSEA. The CDR3 consists of 10 residues. CDR3 loop: CSVDRVIAFF. The DNA for the CDR3 is TGCAGCGTGGACAGGGTTATAGCTTTCTTT. The full variable domain, with the rest looked up from reference TRBV29-1 and TRBJ1-1, is SAVISQKPSRDICQRGTSLTIQCQVDSQVTMMFWYRQQPGQSLTLIATANQGSEATYESGFVIDKFPISRPNLTFSTLTVSNMSPEDSSIYLCSVDRVIAFFGQGTRLTVV.

As DNA, the CDR3 is TGCGCCAGCAGAATACAGGGGAGCTATGGCTACACCTTC. As protein: CASRIQGSYGYTF. This chain connects TRBV5-1 to TRBJ1-2, with 7 positions matching TRBD1. The germline V gene has CDR1 SGHRS and CDR2 YFSETQ. With V trimmed by 5 bases and J by 4 bases, 5 bases remained unmatched. This CDR3 is 13 amino acids long.

The rearrangement uses TRBV10-3 and TRBJ1-2; no reliable D call. Germline lookup yields CDR1 ENHRY and CDR2 SYGVKD. This CDR3 spans 13 amino acids. Between the trimmed V and J ends, which lost 8 bases and 6 bases, there was a span of 16 bases. The CDR3 loop reads CAIRDGAEDGYTF. Here the CDR3 DNA reads TGTGCCATCCGCGACGGAGCTGAGGATGGCTACACCTTC.

This sequence joins TRBV29-1 and TRBJ1-2; D is possibly TRBD1 (5 bases). CDR1 is SQVTM and CDR2 is ANQGSEA in the germline V gene. The CDR3 length is 12 residues. The V end lost 2 bases, the J end lost 8 bases, and 12 bases lay between the germline ends. The CDR3 region has the DNA TGCAGCGTTGAATCGGGGGTTTTGGGCTACACCTTC. Translated: CSVESGVLGYTF.

This clone has a single count. The chain carries TRBV10-1 and TRBJ2-7; tentative D call: TRBD1 (6 bases). V lost 7 bases to trimming and J lost 2 bases, with 12 bases between them. The V gene's germline CDR1 is WNHNN and CDR2 SYGVQD (reference sequence). The CDR3 covers 13 residues. CDR3 sequence reads: CASMYRAPYEQYF. The CDR3 DNA sequence: TGCGCCAGCATGTACAGGGCGCCCTACGAGCAGTACTTC.

V is TRBV18 and J is TRBJ2-2; 7 bases agree with TRBD1. In germline, CDR1 is KGHSH, CDR2 LQKENI. This CDR3 contains 16 residues. The J segment lost 2 bases and the V segment lost 4 bases, leaving 7 bases of the junction unmatched. For the CDR3, the DNA is TGTGCCAGCTCACGGACCGGGACAGTCAACACCGGGGAGCTGTTTTTT. Its translation: CASSRTGTVNTGELFF.